These T cell receptor beta chains were read from a single sample in a study of blood T cell repertoires in COVID-19. Sequenced by immunoSEQ multiplex PCR; TCRdb stores in-frame clones only, minus some. Seen here are 200,000 to 300,000 clones, more than 80% observed once, and the top ten hold roughly 3.9%. The specimen sequenced was peripheral blood. These receptor sequences come from a woman aged 35 to 49 with acute or convalescent COVID-19. Both conserved end residues are part of each CDR3. D genes are given only for firm matches. Only some rows state a clone size, as once, few, many or a class for expanded clones.

d_call	v_call	clone_size	j_call	cdr3_aa	cdr3_nt
NA	TRBV12-3/TRBV12-4	many	TRBJ1-5	CASSFYGQPQHF	TGTGCCAGCAGTTTTTACGGGCAGCCCCAGCATTTT
NA	TRBV19	NA	TRBJ2-2	CASTSPYTGELFF	TGTGCCAGTACCTCCCCTTACACCGGGGAGCTGTTTTTT
NA	TRBV5-8	NA	TRBJ2-3	CASSLEGGDTDTQYF	TGTGCCAGCAGCTTGGAAGGGGGAGACACAGATACGCAGTATTTT
NA	TRBV30	NA	TRBJ1-5	CAWSAALETRGNQPQHF	TGTGCCTGGAGTGCAGCTTTAGAGACCCGGGGCAATCAGCCCCAGCATTTT
NA	TRBV2	NA	TRBJ1-3	CASSGARVRDTIYF	TGTGCCAGCAGTGGGGCCAGGGTCCGGGACACCATATATTTT
NA	TRBV3-1/TRBV3-2	NA	TRBJ1-6	CASSWGRGANSPLHF	TGTGCCAGCAGCTGGGGCAGGGGAGCGAATTCACCCCTCCACTTT
NA	TRBV18	NA	TRBJ1-2	CASSPTGADGYTF	TGTGCCAGCTCACCAACCGGAGCCGACGGCTACACCTTC
NA	TRBV21-1	once	TRBJ2-3	CASSTTDSTTDTQYF	TGTGCCAGCAGCACGACCGATAGCACCACAGATACGCAGTATTTT
NA	TRBV29-1	NA	TRBJ2-5	CSVGEGVQETQYF	TGCAGCGTTGGAGAAGGGGTACAAGAGACCCAGTACTTC
TRBD1	TRBV28	NA	TRBJ2-3	CASSPRGRGTQYF	TGTGCCAGCAGTCCCAGGGGGCGCGGTACGCAGTATTTT
NA	TRBV29-1	NA	TRBJ2-2	CSGGTGFNTGELFF	TGCAGCGGAGGAACAGGGTTTAACACCGGGGAGCTGTTTTTT
TRBD1	TRBV20-1	NA	TRBJ1-1	CSPGQGEAFF	TGCAGTCCGGGACAGGGAGAAGCTTTCTTT
TRBD1	TRBV7-8	NA	TRBJ1-6	CASSFGGTGGNRSPLHF	TGTGCCAGCAGCTTTGGGGGGACAGGGGGCAACAGGTCACCCCTCCACTTT
NA	TRBV21-1	NA	TRBJ1-1	CASSKQVLNTEAFF	TGTGCCAGCAGCAAACAGGTCCTTAACACTGAAGCTTTCTTT
NA	TRBV5-1	NA	TRBJ1-4	CASSPGHPATNEKLFF	TGCGCCAGCAGCCCGGGACATCCCGCAACTAATGAAAAACTGTTTTTT
TRBD1	TRBV29-1	NA	TRBJ1-2	CSVTGERYGYTF	TGCAGCGTTACAGGGGAGCGCTATGGCTACACCTTC
NA	TRBV5-8	NA	TRBJ2-5	CASSLLYSGWFETQYF	TGTGCCAGCAGCTTACTATATTCGGGGTGGTTTGAGACCCAGTACTTC
NA	TRBV30	NA	TRBJ1-1	CAWSVQGGKAFF	TGTGCCTGGAGTGTACAAGGGGGAAAAGCTTTCTTT
TRBD1	TRBV29-1	NA	TRBJ1-2	CSVARKPGGRHGYGYTF	TGCAGCGTTGCGAGGAAGCCAGGGGGCAGGCACGGTTATGGCTACACCTTC
NA	TRBV19	NA	TRBJ1-2	CASSIGNVGKTNYGYTF	TGTGCCAGTAGTATAGGAAATGTGGGCAAAACTAACTATGGCTACACCTTC
NA	TRBV2	NA	TRBJ1-5	CASSSGVGQPQHF	TGTGCCAGCAGCTCAGGGGTGGGTCAGCCCCAGCATTTT
NA	TRBV10-3	NA	TRBJ1-5	CAISDQEGQPQHF	TGTGCCATCAGTGATCAGGAAGGTCAGCCCCAGCATTTT
NA	TRBV4-1	NA	TRBJ1-5	CASPDRLNQPQHF	TGCGCCAGCCCTGACAGGCTAAATCAGCCCCAGCATTTT
TRBD1	TRBV28	NA	TRBJ1-5	CATATGYNQPQHF	TGTGCCACCGCGACAGGGTACAATCAGCCCCAGCATTTT
NA	TRBV11-2	NA	TRBJ1-6	CASSLTGFGSPLHF	TGTGCCAGCAGCTTAACGGGTTTCGGGTCACCCCTCCACTTT
NA	TRBV6-1	NA	TRBJ2-3	CASSETHTQYF	TGTGCCAGCAGTGAAACTCATACGCAGTATTTT
TRBD1	TRBV3-1/TRBV3-2	NA	TRBJ2-4	CASSHRGPGNIQYF	TGTGCCAGCAGCCACAGGGGGCCAGGGAACATTCAGTACTTC
NA	TRBV6-5	NA	TRBJ2-1	CASSYLQRGFHNEQFF	TGTGCCAGCAGTTATCTGCAACGGGGGTTCCACAATGAGCAGTTCTTC
TRBD1	TRBV2	NA	TRBJ2-1	CASSLQGARNEQFF	TGTGCCAGCAGTCTACAGGGGGCGAGAAATGAGCAGTTCTTC
NA	TRBV7-6	NA	TRBJ2-3	CASTGITDTQYF	TGTGCCAGCACGGGGATCACAGATACGCAGTATTTT
NA	TRBV6-1	NA	TRBJ1-1	CASSEGFRVNTEAFF	TGTGCCAGCAGTGAGGGTTTCAGGGTGAACACTGAAGCTTTCTTT
NA	TRBV27	NA	TRBJ2-5	CASKLQVSAQETQYF	TGTGCCAGCAAATTACAAGTCAGCGCACAAGAGACCCAGTACTTC
NA	TRBV2	once	TRBJ1-2	CASSEVAVFNYGYTF	TGTGCCAGCAGTGAAGTGGCGGTTTTTAACTATGGCTACACCTTC
NA	TRBV20-1	NA	TRBJ2-5	CSAQAQETQYF	TGCAGTGCCCAGGCCCAAGAGACCCAGTACTTC
NA	TRBV9	once	TRBJ2-2	CASSPRTDYTGELFF	TGTGCCAGCAGCCCCCGGACGGACTACACCGGGGAGCTGTTTTTT
NA	TRBV6-5	NA	TRBJ2-5	CASSYSTRLVGPQYF	TGTGCCAGCAGTTACTCTACGAGACTAGTAGGGCCCCAGTACTTC
NA	TRBV2	NA	TRBJ1-1	CASSSQGNTEAFF	TGTGCCAGCAGTTCACAGGGGAACACTGAAGCTTTCTTT
NA	TRBV5-5	NA	TRBJ1-5	CASSSARGGQPQHF	TGTGCCAGCAGCTCGGCCAGGGGAGGGCAGCCCCAGCATTTT
NA	TRBV25-1	NA	TRBJ1-2	CASNRGGPDGYTF	TGTGCCAGCAATCGGGGAGGGCCGGATGGCTACACCTTC
TRBD1	TRBV9	once	TRBJ2-3	CASSARTGGAGSTDTQYF	TGTGCCAGCAGCGCTCGGACAGGGGGCGCGGGAAGCACAGATACGCAGTATTTT
NA	TRBV5-1	few	TRBJ1-1	CASRSTGSVMNTEAFF	TGCGCCAGCAGATCTACGGGGTCCGTCATGAACACTGAAGCTTTCTTT
TRBD2	TRBV5-1	NA	TRBJ2-1	CASSLISGGPNEQFF	TGCGCCAGCAGCTTGATCTCGGGGGGGCCCAATGAGCAGTTCTTC
TRBD1	TRBV7-9	NA	TRBJ1-6	CASSRQGGSPLHF	TGTGCCAGCAGCCGACAGGGAGGCTCACCCCTCCACTTT